A single sample gave rise to the 13 T cell receptor beta chains below, sequenced in a study of radiotherapy plus CTLA-4 blockade in lung cancer. Clones were sequenced by immunoSEQ multiplex PCR, and TCRdb holds only the in-frame ones, with some missing. Of about 27,000 clones in the sample, 65% to 85% were seen once. Specimen: peripheral blood, collected from a patient treated with radiotherapy plus ipilimumab. The receptor set was obtained from a human donor with non-small cell lung cancer who had stable disease on radiotherapy plus ipilimumab.

The chain combines TRBV5-6 with TRBJ1-6, with D perhaps TRBD1 (5 bases). CDR1 and CDR2 (germline): SGHDT, YYEEEE. CDR3 length equals 18 residues. Trimming took 0 bases from V and 5 from J, leaving 18 bases between them. The DNA of the CDR3 is TGTGCCAGCAGCTTGGTTCCCTTTGGGGGTCTCAATAATTCACCCCTCCACTTT. Amino acid sequence: CASSLVPFGGLNNSPLHF.

V and J are TRBV18 and TRBJ1-1, with D unresolved. Germline-derived CDR1 and CDR2 are KGHSH and LQKENI. V lost 4 bases and J 2 bases, leaving 5 bases between the germline ends. The CDR3 loop spans 12 amino acids. The CDR3 coding sequence is TGTGCCAGCTCACGCAGAAACACTGAAGCTTTCTTT. Translated: CASSRRNTEAFF.

J is TRBJ2-3 and V is TRBV7-2; D is ambiguous. Trimming took off 3 bases at V and 3 bases at J, with 4 bases between the two ends. CDR3 length equals 12 residues. The germline V gene encodes CDR1 SGHTA and CDR2 FQGNSA. The CDR3 nucleotides are TGTGCCAGCAGCTTGGATACAGATACGCAGTATTTT. It specifies CASSLDTDTQYF. The full variable domain, rest sourced from reference TRBV7-2 and TRBJ2-3, is GAGVSQSPSNKVTEKGKDVELRCDPISGHTALYWYRQSLGQGLEFLIYFQGNSAPDKSGLPSDRFSAERTGGSVSTLTIQRTQQEDSAVYLCASSLDTDTQYFGPGTRLTVL.

The chain carries TRBV27 and TRBJ2-2; 7 bases fit TRBD1. The CDR3 loop spans 14 amino acids. The ends lost 5 bases at V and 10 bases at J; junction bases unmatched: 10. CDR1 is MNHEY and CDR2 is SMNVEV in the germline V gene (reference sequence). DNA for the CDR3: TGTGCCAGCAGTAGACAGGGATTCGAAGAGGAGCTGTTTTTT. Its translation: CASSRQGFEEELFF.

The chain combines TRBV14 with TRBJ2-3, with D possibly TRBD2 on 6 matching bases. The CDR3 is 12 residues long. V was pared by 1 base and J by 11 bases, with 10 bases between. CDR1 is SGHDN, CDR2 FVKESK, per germline. The CDR3 region is CASSQAGGVQYF. Written as DNA, the CDR3 is TGTGCCAGCAGCCAAGCGGGCGGGGTGCAGTATTTT.

This clone has only one observation. The chain combines TRBV30 with TRBJ2-5, with 9 bases lining up with TRBD1. Germline CDR1 reads GTSNPN; CDR2 reads SVGIG (reference sequence). Losses at the gene ends were 7 bases for V and 5 bases for J; bases not matched to a gene: 2. The CDR3 sequence is 11 residues long. The CDR3 region is CAYGQGETQYF. In nucleotides, the CDR3 is TGTGCCTACGGACAGGGGGAGACCCAGTACTTC.

CDR3: CASSGSRIGTGQETQYF. The CDR3 DNA follows: TGTGCCAGCAGCGGGTCCCGAATAGGGACAGGCCAAGAGACCCAGTACTTC. This rearrangement joins TRBV25-1 to TRBJ2-5; 8 bases are shared with TRBD1. The CDR3 contains 17 residues. The V gene's germline CDR1 is MGHDK and CDR2 SYGVNS. Trimming cost V 6 bases and J 1 base; bases outside gene matches: 13.

The genes are TRBV10-1 and TRBJ2-1; TRBD2 is a possible D gene (6 bases). Germline-derived CDR1 and CDR2 are WNHNN and SYGVQD (reference sequence). Trimming took off 7 bases at V and 9 bases at J, with 16 bases between the two ends. This CDR3 contains 13 residues. The CDR3 nucleotides are TGCGCCAGCACCCCGGACCTCGGGGGTGAGCAGTTCTTC. Its translation is CASTPDLGGEQFF.

Worth noting for this clone: At one end, the junction sequence differs from germline, possibly due to a read error. The genes are TRBV4-3 and TRBJ1-2, with 7 bases fitting TRBD1. The CDR3 has 17 amino acids. Germline V gene data show CDR1 as LGHNA and CDR2 as YSLEER. CDR3 sequence (DNA): TGCACCAGCAGCCAAGGTTCCTCGGCGAACAGGGGAAATGGCTACACCTTC. Translated, it gives CTSSQGSSANRGNGYTF.

The genes are TRBV11-2 and TRBJ2-6; D remains unclear. Germline lookup yields CDR1 SGHAT and CDR2 FQNNGV. The ends were cut back, 5 bases at V and 1 base at J, with 12 bases in the middle. CDR3 length: 16 residues. The CDR3 sequence: CASSEDMVSGANVLTF. CDR3 sequence (DNA): TGTGCCAGCAGCGAAGATATGGTATCTGGGGCCAACGTCCTGACTTTC.

V gene TRBV5-6 combines with J gene TRBJ1-1; no firm D call. Deletions cut 0 bases from V and 4 bases from J, with 13 bases between. Germline values: CDR1 SGHDT, CDR2 YYEEEE. This CDR3 spans 15 amino acids. CDR3 nucleotide sequence: TGTGCCAGCAGCTTGGGAGCCGGCGGAGGCACTGAAGCTTTCTTT. Translating gives CASSLGAGGGTEAFF.

The gene calls are TRBV2 and TRBJ1-5; D uncertain. Germline V lookup: CDR1 SNHLY, CDR2 FYNNEI. V dropped 7 bases and J dropped 5 bases, with 18 bases sitting between them. The CDR3 is 15 residues long. In DNA form, the CDR3 reads TGTGCCAGCACCCAAGATCGGGGATCACATCAGCCCCAGCATTTT. Amino acid sequence: CASTQDRGSHQPQHF. The full variable domain, rest sourced from reference TRBV2 and TRBJ1-5, is EPEVTQTPSHQVTQMGQEVILRCVPISNHLYFYWYRQILGQKVEFLVSFYNNEISEKSEIFDDQFSVERPDGSNFTLKIRSTKLEDSAMYFCASTQDRGSHQPQHFGDGTRLSIL.

The V gene is TRBV7-2, the J gene TRBJ2-5, with D possibly being TRBD2 (6 bases). Germline CDR1 and CDR2: SGHTA and FQGNSA. Trimming cost V 1 base and J 4 bases, with 16 bases left between them. There are 16 residues in the CDR3. As DNA, the CDR3 is TGTGCCAGCAGCTTAGTCTCGGGATTGGGGGGAGAGACCCAGTACTTC. It translates to CASSLVSGLGGETQYF. Filled out from reference TRBV7-2 and TRBJ2-5, the complete variable domain reads GAGVSQSPSNKVTEKGKDVELRCDPISGHTALYWYRQSLGQGLEFLIYFQGNSAPDKSGLPSDRFSAERTGGSVSTLTIQRTQQEDSAVYLCASSLVSGLGGETQYFGPGTRLLVL.